The 5 T cell receptor beta chains listed next were all sequenced from one sample in a study of T cells in Graves' hyperthyroidism and ophthalmopathy. It was RNA transcripts that yielded the amplified TCR beta CDR3 regions. In the first-round RT-PCR of the TCR CDR3, the HTBI primer set was used. TCRdb recomputed calls from the multiplex PCR reads with MiXCR, one row per CDR3 protein. The repertoire holds 600,000 or so distinct CDR3 sequences, with approximately 44% as singletons. Sequencing was performed on peripheral blood or thyroid tissue (not recorded which). The source of these receptors is a woman aged 18-30 years with Graves' hyperthyroidism.

V usage is TRBV2 and J usage is TRBJ2-7, with 7 bases lining up with TRBD1. CDR3 size: 15 residues. Looked up from germline, CDR1 is SNHLY and CDR2 is FYNNEI. After removal of 5 bases from V and 2 bases from J, the junction contained 9 bases not matched to a gene. CDR3: CASSTTGTATYEQYF. Here the CDR3 DNA reads TGTGCCAGCAGTACCACCGGGACAGCGACCTACGAGCAGTACTTC.

This clonotype was observed once. A read error may produce the germline difference seen at one junction end. This chain uses TRBV7-2 with TRBJ2-5, with 7 bases matching TRBD1. Germline CDR1 is SGHTA and CDR2 is FQGNSA. CDR3 size: 15 residues. CDR3 coding DNA: TGCGCCAGCAGCTTAGGGGGCGAGACCCAAGAGACCCAGTACTTC. Translated, it gives CASSLGGETQETQYF.

This CDR3 reads CATALETQYF. CDR3 bases: TGTGCCACTGCTTTGGAGACCCAGTACTTC. The chain uses TRBV12-3 or TRBV12-4 and TRBJ2-5; D is undetermined. The length of the CDR3 is 10 residues. V was clipped by 10 bases and J by 5 bases, with 8 bases between them.

This clonotype has just one count. The chain combines TRBV25-1 with TRBJ2-6; D may correspond to TRBD1 or TRBD2 (5 bases each). CDR1 is MGHDK and CDR2 is SYGVNS in the germline V gene. V was clipped by 5 bases and J by 6 bases, with 20 bases between them. This CDR3 is built from 17 residues. DNA for the CDR3: TGTGCCAGCAGTAGGGACGGCGCCCCTCTCCAGGCCAACGTCCTGACTTTC. This encodes CASSRDGAPLQANVLTF.

This clonotype was counted only a few times. The V call is TRBV20-1, the J call TRBJ1-5, with TRBD1 as a possible D gene (5 bases). V was trimmed by 3 bases and J by 1 base, leaving 13 bases between them. Germline V gene lookup returns CDR1 DFQATT and CDR2 SNEGSKA (reference sequence). The CDR3 is 15 residues long. CDR3 sequence: CSASSPRVSNQPQHF. In nucleotides, the CDR3 is TGCAGTGCTAGTAGTCCCAGGGTAAGCAATCAGCCCCAGCATTTT.